A selection of T cell receptor beta chains follows, all from one sample in a study of T-cell reconstitution after alpha-beta-depleted transplantation in children. TCRdb independently ran MiXCR on the PCR reads; one entry per CDR3 protein. The table includes roughly 110,000 distinct CDR3 sequences, 10% detected once. Source: PBMCs, taken before TCRalphabeta/CD19-depleted stem cell transplant. The receptors stem from a boy aged 2 to 9 with acute lymphoblastic leukemia, due to receive a stem cell transplant. Both conserved end residues are part of each CDR3. The D gene is left open where the match is weak. Some rows have no size entry. The others give once, few or many, or a class for an expanded clone.

TRBV29-1	TRBD2	TRBJ2-3	many	TGCAGCGTTGGAGCTAGCGGGAGCACAGATACGCAGTATTTT	CSVGASGSTDTQYF
TRBV7-9	TRBD1	TRBJ2-1	few	TGTGCCAGCAGCTTAGGGGGGACAGGGGGCAATGAGCAGTTCTTC	CASSLGGTGGNEQFF
TRBV6-2/TRBV6-3	.	TRBJ1-5	.	TGTGCCAGCAGTTACCTGGAGGATCTATCAAATCAGCCCCAGCATTTT	CASSYLEDLSNQPQHF
TRBV5-1	.	TRBJ2-2	many	TGCGCCAGCAAGAGGAGGGAGGGGGCGCCCGGGGAGCTGTTTTTT	CASKRREGAPGELFF
TRBV20-1	TRBD1	TRBJ1-5	.	TGCAGTGCTAGAGATCCGGGACAGGGGCATCAGCCCCAGCATTTT	CSARDPGQGHQPQHF
TRBV10-3	.	TRBJ1-2	few	TGTGCCATCAGTGTGGCGGACAGCCATGGCTACACCTTC	CAISVADSHGYTF
TRBV12-3/TRBV12-4	TRBD2	TRBJ2-1	many	TGTGCCAGCAGGACTAGCAGATACAATGAGCAGTTCTTC	CASRTSRYNEQFF
TRBV29-1	.	TRBJ2-7	many	TGCAGCGTTGGGGGAGGAGGCGGGATGTACGAGCAGTACTTC	CSVGGGGGMYEQYF
TRBV27	.	TRBJ2-2	few	TGTGCCAGCAGACCCGACCGGATCAGGGAGCTGTTTTTT	CASRPDRIRELFF
TRBV10-3	.	TRBJ2-3	few	TGTGCCATCAGTCCAAACACAGATACGCAGTATTTT	CAISPNTDTQYF
TRBV6-5	.	TRBJ1-2	few	TGTGCCAGCAGTTATGGAGGGGTTGAATATTTAGATGGCTACACCTTC	CASSYGGVEYLDGYTF
TRBV29-1	TRBD1	TRBJ2-7	.	TGCAGCGTCGAATACCGGGACAGGGGATCCTACGAGCAGTACTTC	CSVEYRDRGSYEQYF
TRBV20-1	TRBD2	TRBJ2-3	.	TGCAGTCGACTAGCGGGTCCGAACACAGATACGCAGTATTTT	CSRLAGPNTDTQYF
TRBV2	.	TRBJ2-6	few	TGTGCCAGCAGTCCTACAGAATCTGGGGCCAACGTCCTGACTTTC	CASSPTESGANVLTF
TRBV20-1	.	TRBJ2-5	few	TGCAGTGCTCATCCGGAGACCCAGTACTTC	CSAHPETQYF
TRBV30	TRBD1	TRBJ1-4	.	TGTGCCTGGAGGGAGACAGGGGTTACAGCTAATGAAAAACTGTTTTTT	CAWRETGVTANEKLFF
TRBV5-6	.	TRBJ2-3	many	TGTGCCAGCAGCTTGGAAGACGAACCCCACCCAGATACGCAGTATTTT	CASSLEDEPHPDTQYF
TRBV20-1	.	TRBJ2-1	many	TGCAGTGCTAGAGGAGGGGGGGCCTACAATGAGCAGTTCTTC	CSARGGGAYNEQFF
TRBV12-3/TRBV12-4	TRBD2	TRBJ2-1	few	TGTGCCAGCAGTTTTTCCCGCGGCGGGACTATTGAGCAGTTCTTC	CASSFSRGGTIEQFF
TRBV12-3/TRBV12-4	.	TRBJ2-3	.	TGTGCCAGCATTCTCGGACGGAGCCGGCAGTATTTT	CASILGRSRQYF